This T cell receptor beta chain was obtained from a study of shared clonotypes between healthy human individuals. Whole-study context: Participating donors consisted of two women and a few men aged 18 to 49.

The table came from immunoSEQ multiplex PCR; TCRdb's copy has only in-frame clones and leaves some out. The sample includes 2 million to 3 million clones, 80% to 95% seen only once; the top ten take 0.36%. Germline CDR1 and CDR2: SEHNR and FQNEAQ (reference sequence). Trimming pared 2 bases from V and 1 base from J, leaving 12 bases between. CDR3 length equals 16 residues. The TCR comes from a man aged 18 to 35 in good health. Some clones in this sample may be carry-over from other donors' samples. The sample taken for sequencing was naive CD4+ T cells from PBMCs. The subset denotes: CD45RA+ positively selected. This sequence joins TRBV7-9 and TRBJ2-1; possibly TRBD1 for D (6 bases). The CDR3 DNA reads TGTGCCAGCAGCTTATTAGGGACACCGTCCTACAATGAGCAGTTCTTC. Its translation: CASSLLGTPSYNEQFF.